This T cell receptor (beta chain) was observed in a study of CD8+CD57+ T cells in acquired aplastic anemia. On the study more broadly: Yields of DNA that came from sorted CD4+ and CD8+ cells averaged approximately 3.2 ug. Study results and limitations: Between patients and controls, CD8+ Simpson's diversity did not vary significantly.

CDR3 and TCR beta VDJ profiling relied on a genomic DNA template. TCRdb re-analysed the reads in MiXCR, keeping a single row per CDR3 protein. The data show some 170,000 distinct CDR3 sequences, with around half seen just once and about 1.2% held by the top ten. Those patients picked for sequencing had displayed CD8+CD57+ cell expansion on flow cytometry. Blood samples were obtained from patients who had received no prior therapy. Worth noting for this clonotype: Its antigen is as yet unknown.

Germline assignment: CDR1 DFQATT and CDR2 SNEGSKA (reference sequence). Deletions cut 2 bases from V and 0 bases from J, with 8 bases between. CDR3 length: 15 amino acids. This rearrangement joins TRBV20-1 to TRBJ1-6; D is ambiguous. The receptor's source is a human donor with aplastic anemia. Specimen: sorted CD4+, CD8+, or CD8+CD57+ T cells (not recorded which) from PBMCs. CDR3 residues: CSARKGGSYNSPLHF. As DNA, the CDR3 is TGCAGTGCTAGAAAGGGCGGCTCCTATAATTCACCCCTCCACTTT.